A selection of T cell receptor beta chains follows, all from one sample in a study of blood T cell repertoires in COVID-19. TCRdb's table, derived via immunoSEQ multiplex PCR, lists solely in-frame clones and lacks some. The sample holds around 120,000 clones, 83% seen once. The sample comprised peripheral blood. These receptors originate from a man aged 80 or over with active or convalescent COVID-19. CDR3s include the opening cysteine and the closing phenylalanine or tryptophan. Fields, in order: CDR3 protein, CDR3 DNA, J gene, V gene, D gene, clone size. A D gene is named only where the DNA matches it firmly. Clone size appears in some rows only: once, few, many, or a class for an expanded clone.

CASSSGLMQETQYF | TGCGCCAGCAGCTCGGGACTAATGCAAGAGACCCAGTACTTC | TRBJ2-5 | TRBV5-1 | TRBD2 | -
CASSLFVTVNTEAFF | TGTGCCAGCAGTTTATTCGTGACAGTGAACACTGAAGCTTTCTTT | TRBJ1-1 | TRBV28 | - | -
CASSRDRIQETQYF | TGTGCCAGCAGCCGGGACAGAATACAAGAGACCCAGTACTTC | TRBJ2-5 | TRBV6-2/TRBV6-3 | TRBD1 | -
CASSTGLNTEAFF | TGTGCCAGCAGCACAGGGCTGAACACTGAAGCTTTCTTT | TRBJ1-1 | TRBV7-3 | - | once
CASSLTGAGRGTQYF | TGTGCCAGCAGCTTGACAGGGGCCGGGCGAGGGACCCAGTACTTC | TRBJ2-5 | TRBV7-8 | TRBD1 | -
CASSLAADEKLFF | TGCGCCAGCAGCCTGGCGGCTGATGAAAAACTGTTTTTT | TRBJ1-4 | TRBV4-3 | - | -
CASSTGQGPSGANVLTF | TGTGCCAGCAGTACGGGACAGGGGCCCTCTGGGGCCAACGTCCTGACTTTC | TRBJ2-6 | TRBV6-2/TRBV6-3 | TRBD1 | -
CASSQDPGSRGEKLFF | TGCGCCAGCAGCCAAGATCCCGGTTCCAGGGGTGAAAAACTGTTTTTT | TRBJ1-4 | TRBV4-1 | - | few
CASRGTGSPLHF | TGCGCCAGCAGAGGGACAGGTTCACCCCTCCACTTT | TRBJ1-6 | TRBV5-1 | TRBD1 | -
CASSPFDGQVAQYF | TGTGCCAGCAGTCCTTTTGACGGACAAGTGGCGCAGTATTTT | TRBJ2-3 | TRBV14 | - | -
CASSQDRQGLQETQYF | TGCGCCAGCAGCCAAGATCGACAGGGGCTCCAAGAGACCCAGTACTTC | TRBJ2-5 | TRBV4-1 | TRBD1 | few
CASSQGGGQPQHF | TGTGCCAGCAGCCAAGGGGGGGGGCAGCCCCAGCATTTT | TRBJ1-5 | TRBV3-1/TRBV3-2 | - | -
CASSLTGAFFYEQYF | TGTGCCAGCAGCCTTACAGGGGCCTTTTTCTACGAGCAGTACTTC | TRBJ2-7 | TRBV5-6 | TRBD1 | -
CASSLLRDRGNEQFF | TGTGCCAGCAGCTTACTCAGGGACAGGGGCAATGAGCAGTTCTTC | TRBJ2-1 | TRBV7-9 | TRBD1 | -
CASSLVGDSFSGHSGNTIYF | TGTGCCAGCAGCTTAGTAGGCGACTCCTTTAGCGGCCACTCTGGAAACACCATATATTTT | TRBJ1-3 | TRBV7-8 | - | -
CASSQDRGNYGYTF | TGCGCCAGCAGCCAGGACAGAGGCAACTATGGCTACACCTTC | TRBJ1-2 | TRBV4-3 | - | -
CASSIYSGGATDTQYF | TGCGCCAGCAGCATATATAGCGGGGGGGCAACAGATACGCAGTATTTT | TRBJ2-3 | TRBV5-1 | TRBD2 | -
CASSLPGQGWNEQFF | TGTGCCAGCAGTCTCCCGGGACAGGGTTGGAATGAGCAGTTCTTC | TRBJ2-1 | TRBV28 | TRBD1 | once
CASSLREGTGELFF | TGTGCCAGCAGCTTAAGGGAGGGTACCGGGGAGCTGTTTTTT | TRBJ2-2 | TRBV7-2 | TRBD2 | -
CASSQADSEAFF | TGTGCCAGCTCACAAGCGGACAGTGAAGCTTTCTTT | TRBJ1-1 | TRBV18 | - | -
CASRDRLTGELFF | TGTGCCAGTAGGGACAGGCTCACCGGGGAGCTGTTTTTT | TRBJ2-2 | TRBV19 | TRBD1 | -